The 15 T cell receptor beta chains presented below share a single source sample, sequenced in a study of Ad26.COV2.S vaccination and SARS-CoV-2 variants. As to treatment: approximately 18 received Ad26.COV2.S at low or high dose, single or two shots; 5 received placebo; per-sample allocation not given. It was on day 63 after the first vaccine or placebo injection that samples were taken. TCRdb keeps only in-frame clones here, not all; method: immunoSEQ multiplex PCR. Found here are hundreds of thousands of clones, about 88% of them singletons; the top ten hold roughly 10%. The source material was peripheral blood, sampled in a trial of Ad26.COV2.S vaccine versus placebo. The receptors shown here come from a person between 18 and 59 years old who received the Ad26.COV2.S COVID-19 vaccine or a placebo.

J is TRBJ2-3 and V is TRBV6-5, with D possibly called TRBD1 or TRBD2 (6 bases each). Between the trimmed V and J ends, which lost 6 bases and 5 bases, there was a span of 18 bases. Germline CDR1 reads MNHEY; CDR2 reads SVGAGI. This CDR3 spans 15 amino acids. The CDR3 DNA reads TGTGCCAGCAGCCTCGGGGGCCGGGCGGTAGATACGCAGTATTTT. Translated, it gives CASSLGGRAVDTQYF.

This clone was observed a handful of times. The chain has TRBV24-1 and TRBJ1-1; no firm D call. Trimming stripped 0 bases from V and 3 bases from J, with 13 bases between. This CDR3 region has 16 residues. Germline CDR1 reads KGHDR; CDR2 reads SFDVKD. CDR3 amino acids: CATSDLRSGGDTEAFF. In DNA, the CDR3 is TGTGCCACCAGTGATTTGCGTTCAGGTGGGGACACTGAAGCTTTCTTT.

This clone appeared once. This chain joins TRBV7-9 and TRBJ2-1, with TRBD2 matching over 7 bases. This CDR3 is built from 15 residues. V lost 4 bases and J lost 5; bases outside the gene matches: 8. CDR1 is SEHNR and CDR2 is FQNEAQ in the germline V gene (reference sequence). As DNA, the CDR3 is TGTGCCAGCAGCTCCGGGGCCCGGGGGGACAATGAGCAGTTCTTC. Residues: CASSSGARGDNEQFF.

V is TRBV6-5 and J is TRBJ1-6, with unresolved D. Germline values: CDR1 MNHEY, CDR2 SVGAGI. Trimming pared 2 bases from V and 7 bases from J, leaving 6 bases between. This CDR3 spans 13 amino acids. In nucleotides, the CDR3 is TGTGCCAGCAGTTACAGAGGGAATTCACCCCTCCACTTT. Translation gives CASSYRGNSPLHF.

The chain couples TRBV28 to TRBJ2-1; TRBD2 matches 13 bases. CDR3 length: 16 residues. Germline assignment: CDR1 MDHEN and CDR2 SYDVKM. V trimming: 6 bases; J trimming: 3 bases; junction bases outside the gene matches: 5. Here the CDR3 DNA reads TGTGCCAGCAGCAGACTAGCGGGAGGCCTCTACAATGAGCAGTTCTTC. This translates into CASSRLAGGLYNEQFF.

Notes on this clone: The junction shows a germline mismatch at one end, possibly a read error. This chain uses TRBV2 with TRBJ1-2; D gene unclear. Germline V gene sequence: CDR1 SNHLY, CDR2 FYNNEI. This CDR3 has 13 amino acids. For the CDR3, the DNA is TGTGCCAGCAGCGAAGGGAAGTTGCATGGCTACACCTTC. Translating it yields CASSEGKLHGYTF.

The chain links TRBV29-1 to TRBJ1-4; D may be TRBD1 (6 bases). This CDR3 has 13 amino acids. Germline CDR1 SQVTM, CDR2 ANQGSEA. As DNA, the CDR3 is TGCAGAAAAACCCAGGGGATTGAGGAAAAACTGTTTTTT. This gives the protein CRKTQGIEEKLFF.

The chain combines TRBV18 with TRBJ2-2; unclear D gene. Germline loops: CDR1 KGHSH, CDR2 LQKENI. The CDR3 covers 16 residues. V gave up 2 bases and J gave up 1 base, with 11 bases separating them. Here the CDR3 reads CASSPEYVMNTGELFF. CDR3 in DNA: TGTGCCAGCTCACCAGAATATGTTATGAACACCGGGGAGCTGTTTTTT.

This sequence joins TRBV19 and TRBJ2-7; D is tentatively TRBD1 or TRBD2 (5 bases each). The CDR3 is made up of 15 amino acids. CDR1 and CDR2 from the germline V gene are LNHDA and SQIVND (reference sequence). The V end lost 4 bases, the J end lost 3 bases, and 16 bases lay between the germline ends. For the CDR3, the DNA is TGTGCCAGTAGTACCCTCGGGGCTAGTGGCTACGAGCAGTACTTC. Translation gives CASSTLGASGYEQYF.

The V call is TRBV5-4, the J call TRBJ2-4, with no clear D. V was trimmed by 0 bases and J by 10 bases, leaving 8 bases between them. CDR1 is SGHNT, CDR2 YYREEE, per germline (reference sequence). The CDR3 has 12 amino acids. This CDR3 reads CASSLASDIQYF. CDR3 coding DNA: TGTGCCAGCAGCTTGGCCTCGGATATTCAGTACTTC.

CDR3 sequence (DNA): TGTGCCAGCAGCCAAGAAGGGGGGAGTCGGAATGAGCAGTTCTTC. This encodes CASSQEGGSRNEQFF. This rearrangement joins TRBV4-2 to TRBJ2-1; D tentatively fits TRBD1 or TRBD2 (6 bases each). This CDR3 comprises 15 residues. In germline, CDR1 is LGHNA, CDR2 YNFKEQ. The germline V and J ends were trimmed by 0 bases and 7 bases, with 13 bases remaining between them.

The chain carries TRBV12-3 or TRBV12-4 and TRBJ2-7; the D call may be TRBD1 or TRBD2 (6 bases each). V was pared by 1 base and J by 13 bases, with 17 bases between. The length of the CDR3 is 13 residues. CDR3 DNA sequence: TGTGCCAGCAGTTTAGGGACAGCCCGGGGGCGCTACTTC. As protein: CASSLGTARGRYF.

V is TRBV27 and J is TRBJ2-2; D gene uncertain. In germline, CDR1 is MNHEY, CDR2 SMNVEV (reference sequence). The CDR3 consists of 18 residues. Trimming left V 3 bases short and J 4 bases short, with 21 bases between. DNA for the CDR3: TGTGCCAGCAGTTTTAAAGTCTTTAGCCTGGCCGGCACCGGGGAGCTGTTTTTT. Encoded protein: CASSFKVFSLAGTGELFF.

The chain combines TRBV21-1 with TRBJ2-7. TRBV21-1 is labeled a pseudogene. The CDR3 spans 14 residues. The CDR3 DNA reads TGTGCCAGCAGCAAGGGGGGCCCTTCCTACGAGCAGTACTTC. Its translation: CASSKGGPSYEQYF.

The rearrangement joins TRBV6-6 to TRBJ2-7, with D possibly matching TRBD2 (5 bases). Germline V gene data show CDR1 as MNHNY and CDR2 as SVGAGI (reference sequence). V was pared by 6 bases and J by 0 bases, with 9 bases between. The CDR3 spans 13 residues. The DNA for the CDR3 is TGTGCCAGCAGCAGCCGGGACTCCTACGAGCAGTACTTC. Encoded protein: CASSSRDSYEQYF.